This TCR beta chain was profiled in a study of blood T cell repertoires in COVID-19. The wider study: Some COVID-19 samples were acute and others convalescent; all came from the United States, Italy and Spain. PBMCs, B-cell-depleted T cells, or T cells were the source of the cDNA or gDNA that made up the material.

Assay: immunoSEQ multiplex PCR; the TCRdb copy retains only in-frame clones and omits some. This table has about 49,000 clones, 80% to 90% appearing once. This clone has just a few counts. This CDR3 is 15 amino acids long. After removal of 4 bases from V and 2 bases from J, the junction contained 6 bases not matched to a gene. CDR1 and CDR2 (germline): SGHRS, YFSETQ. The source material was peripheral blood. The chain uses TRBV5-1 and TRBJ1-3; 7 bases match TRBD1. The receptor comes from a woman of 80 years or more with COVID-19, enrolled during active disease. CDR3 sequence: CASSVPQGTGNTIYF. The CDR3 nucleotides read TGCGCCAGCAGCGTTCCACAGGGGACTGGAAACACCATATATTTT.